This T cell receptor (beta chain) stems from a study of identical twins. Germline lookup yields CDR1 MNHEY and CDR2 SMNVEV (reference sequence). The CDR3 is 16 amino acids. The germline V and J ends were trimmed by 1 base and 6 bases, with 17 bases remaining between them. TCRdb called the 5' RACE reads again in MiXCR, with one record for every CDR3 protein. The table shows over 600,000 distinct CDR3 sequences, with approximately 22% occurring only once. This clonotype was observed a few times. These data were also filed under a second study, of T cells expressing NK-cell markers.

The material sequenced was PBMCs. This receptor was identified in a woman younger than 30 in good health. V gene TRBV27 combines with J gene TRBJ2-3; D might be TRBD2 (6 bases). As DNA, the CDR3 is TGTGCCAGCAGTTTATACGGGGAGGACCGTTCCGATACGCAGTATTTT. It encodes CASSLYGEDRSDTQYF.